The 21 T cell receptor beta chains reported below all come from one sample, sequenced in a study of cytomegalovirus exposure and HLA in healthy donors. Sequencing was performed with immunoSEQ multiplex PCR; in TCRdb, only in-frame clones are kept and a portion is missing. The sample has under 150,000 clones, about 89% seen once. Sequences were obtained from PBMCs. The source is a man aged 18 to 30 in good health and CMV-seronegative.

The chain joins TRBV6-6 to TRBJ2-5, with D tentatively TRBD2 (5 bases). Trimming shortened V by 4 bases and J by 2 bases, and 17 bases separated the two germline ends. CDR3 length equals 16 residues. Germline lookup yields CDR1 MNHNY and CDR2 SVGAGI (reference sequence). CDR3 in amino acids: CASSLPPRRLQETQYF. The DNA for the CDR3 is TGTGCCAGCAGTTTACCCCCGCGGAGGCTGCAAGAGACCCAGTACTTC.

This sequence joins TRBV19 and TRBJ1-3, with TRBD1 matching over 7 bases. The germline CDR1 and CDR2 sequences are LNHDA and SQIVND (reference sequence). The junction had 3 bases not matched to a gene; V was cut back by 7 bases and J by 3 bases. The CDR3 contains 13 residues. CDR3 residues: CASINRGGNTIYF. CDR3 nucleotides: TGTGCCAGTATAAACAGGGGTGGAAACACCATATATTTT.

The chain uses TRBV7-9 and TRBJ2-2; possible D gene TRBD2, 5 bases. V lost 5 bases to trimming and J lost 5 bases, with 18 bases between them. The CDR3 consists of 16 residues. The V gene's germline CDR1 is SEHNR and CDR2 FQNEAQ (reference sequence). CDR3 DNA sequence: TGTGCCAGCAGCGGTAGAGGGCCTTTTCTTACCGGGGAGCTGTTTTTT. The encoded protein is CASSGRGPFLTGELFF.

This CDR3 reads CASSQQGPGLVNEQFF. Written as DNA, the CDR3 is TGTGCCAGCAGCCAGCAGGGTCCCGGCCTGGTCAATGAGCAGTTCTTC. The gene calls are TRBV4-2 and TRBJ2-1; tentatively, D is TRBD1 (5 bases). This CDR3 spans 16 amino acids. The germline V and J ends were trimmed by 3 bases and 6 bases, with 18 bases remaining between them. From germline, CDR1 is LGHNA and CDR2 YNFKEQ.

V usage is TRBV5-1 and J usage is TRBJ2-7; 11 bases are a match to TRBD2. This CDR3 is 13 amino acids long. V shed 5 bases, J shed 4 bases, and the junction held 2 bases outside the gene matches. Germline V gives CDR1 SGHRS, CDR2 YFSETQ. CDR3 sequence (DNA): TGCGCCAGCAGGGCTAGCGGGGGGTACGAGCAGTACTTC. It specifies CASRASGGYEQYF.

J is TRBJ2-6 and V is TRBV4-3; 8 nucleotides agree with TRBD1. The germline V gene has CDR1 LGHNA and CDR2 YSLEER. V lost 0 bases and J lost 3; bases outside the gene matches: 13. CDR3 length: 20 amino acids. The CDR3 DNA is TGCGCCAGCAGCCAAGATCATAAGGCGCAGGGGGCTTTTGGGGCCAACGTCCTGACTTTC. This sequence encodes CASSQDHKAQGAFGANVLTF.

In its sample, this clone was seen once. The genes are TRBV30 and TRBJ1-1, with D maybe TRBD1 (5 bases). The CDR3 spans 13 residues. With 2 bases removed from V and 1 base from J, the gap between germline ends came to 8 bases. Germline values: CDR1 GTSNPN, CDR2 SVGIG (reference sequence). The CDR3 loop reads CAWSYGGNTEAFF. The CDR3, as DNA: TGTGCCTGGAGTTACGGGGGGAACACTGAAGCTTTCTTT.

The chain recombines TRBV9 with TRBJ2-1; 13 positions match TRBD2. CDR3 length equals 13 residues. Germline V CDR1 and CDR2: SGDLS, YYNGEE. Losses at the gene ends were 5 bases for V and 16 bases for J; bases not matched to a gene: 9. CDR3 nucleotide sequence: TGTGCCAGCAGACAGACTAGCGGGGGGACGTTTTTCTTC. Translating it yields CASRQTSGGTFFF.

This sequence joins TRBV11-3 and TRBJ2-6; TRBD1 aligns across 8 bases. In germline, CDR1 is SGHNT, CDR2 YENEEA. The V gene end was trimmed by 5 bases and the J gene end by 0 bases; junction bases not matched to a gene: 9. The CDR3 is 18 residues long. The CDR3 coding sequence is TGTGCCAGCAGCCCAAGGACAGGGTTTGTCTCTGGGGCCAACGTCCTGACTTTC. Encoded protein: CASSPRTGFVSGANVLTF. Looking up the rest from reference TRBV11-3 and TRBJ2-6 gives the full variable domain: EAGVVQSPRYKIIEKKQPVAFWCNPISGHNTLYWYLQNLGQGPELLIRYENEEAVDDSQLPKDRFSAERLKGVDSTLKIQPAELGDSAVYLCASSPRTGFVSGANVLTFGAGSRLTVL.

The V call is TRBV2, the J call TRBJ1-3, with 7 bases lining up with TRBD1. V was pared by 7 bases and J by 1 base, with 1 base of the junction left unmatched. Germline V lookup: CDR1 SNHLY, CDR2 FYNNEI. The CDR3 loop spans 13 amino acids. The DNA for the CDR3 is TGTGCCAGCACGGGACAGTCTGGAAACACCATATATTTT. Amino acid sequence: CASTGQSGNTIYF.

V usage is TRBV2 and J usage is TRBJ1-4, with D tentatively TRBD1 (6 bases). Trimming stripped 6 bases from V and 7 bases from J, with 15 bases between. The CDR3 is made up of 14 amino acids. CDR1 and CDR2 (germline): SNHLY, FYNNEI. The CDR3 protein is CASRRGGGGEKLFF. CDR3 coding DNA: TGTGCCAGCAGGCGAGGGGGAGGGGGTGAAAAACTGTTTTTT.

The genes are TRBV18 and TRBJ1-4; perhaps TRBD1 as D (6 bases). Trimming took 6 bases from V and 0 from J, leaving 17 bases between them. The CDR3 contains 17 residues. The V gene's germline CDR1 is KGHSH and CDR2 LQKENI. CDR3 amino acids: CASSPQGLAATNEKLFF. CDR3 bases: TGTGCCAGCTCGCCCCAGGGGTTAGCTGCAACTAATGAAAAACTGTTTTTT.

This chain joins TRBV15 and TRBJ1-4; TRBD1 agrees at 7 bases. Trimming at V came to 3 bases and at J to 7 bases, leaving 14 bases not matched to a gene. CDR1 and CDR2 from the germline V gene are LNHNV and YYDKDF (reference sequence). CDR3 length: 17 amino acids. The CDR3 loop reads CATSSFGAGGLTEKLFF. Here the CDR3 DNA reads TGTGCCACCAGCAGCTTTGGGGCAGGGGGTTTAACTGAAAAACTGTTTTTT.

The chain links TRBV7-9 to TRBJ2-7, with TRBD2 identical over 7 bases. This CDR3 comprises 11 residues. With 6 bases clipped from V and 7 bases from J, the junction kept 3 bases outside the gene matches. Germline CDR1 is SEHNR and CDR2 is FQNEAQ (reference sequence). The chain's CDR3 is CASRPGGEQYV. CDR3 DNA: TGTGCCAGCAGGCCCGGGGGGGAGCAGTACGTC.

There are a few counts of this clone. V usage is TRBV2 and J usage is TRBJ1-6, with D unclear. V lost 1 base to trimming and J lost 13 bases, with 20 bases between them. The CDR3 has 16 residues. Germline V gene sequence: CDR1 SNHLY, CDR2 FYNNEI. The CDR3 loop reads CASSEGGRRPHRPLHF. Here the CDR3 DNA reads TGTGCCAGCAGTGAAGGAGGGCGGCGGCCCCATCGCCCCCTCCACTTT.

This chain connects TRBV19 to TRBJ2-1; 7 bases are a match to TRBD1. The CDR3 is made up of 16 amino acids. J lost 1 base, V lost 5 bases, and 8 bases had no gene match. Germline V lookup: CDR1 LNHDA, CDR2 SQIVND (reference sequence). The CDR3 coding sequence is TGTGCCAGTAGTGCAGGGACAGCGGATTCCTACAATGAGCAGTTCTTC. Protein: CASSAGTADSYNEQFF.

DNA for the CDR3: TGTGCCAGCAGCCGTTACCGGGACAGTATCTATGGCTACACCTTC. Translating it yields CASSRYRDSIYGYTF. The chain has TRBV7-2 and TRBJ1-2; 7 bases map to TRBD1. V shed 5 bases, J shed 4 bases, and the junction held 10 bases outside the gene matches. The CDR3 covers 15 residues. CDR1 is SGHTA, CDR2 FQGNSA, per germline.

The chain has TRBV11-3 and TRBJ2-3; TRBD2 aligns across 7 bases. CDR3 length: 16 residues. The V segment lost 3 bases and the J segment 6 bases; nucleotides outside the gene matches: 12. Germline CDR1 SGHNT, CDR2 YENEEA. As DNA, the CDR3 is TGTGCCAGCAGCTTTAATGCGGGAGCCCCGGGTGATACGCAGTATTTT. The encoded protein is CASSFNAGAPGDTQYF.

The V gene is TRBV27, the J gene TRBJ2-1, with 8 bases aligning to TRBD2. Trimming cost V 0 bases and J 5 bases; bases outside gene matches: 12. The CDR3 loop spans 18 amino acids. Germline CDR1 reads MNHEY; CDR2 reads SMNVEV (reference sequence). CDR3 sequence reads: CASSLSVWGSGINNEQFF. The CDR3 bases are TGTGCCAGCAGTTTATCTGTGTGGGGTAGCGGGATTAACAATGAGCAGTTCTTC.

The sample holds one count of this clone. Written as DNA, the CDR3 is TGCGCCAGCAGCTTGTTAGCGGGAGAGGGGACCGGGGAGCTGTTTTTT. Translation: CASSLLAGEGTGELFF. The genes are TRBV5-1 and TRBJ2-2; 9 nucleotides align to TRBD2. V trimming: 1 base; J trimming: 5 bases; junction bases outside the gene matches: 6. There are 16 residues in the CDR3. Germline V gives CDR1 SGHRS, CDR2 YFSETQ.

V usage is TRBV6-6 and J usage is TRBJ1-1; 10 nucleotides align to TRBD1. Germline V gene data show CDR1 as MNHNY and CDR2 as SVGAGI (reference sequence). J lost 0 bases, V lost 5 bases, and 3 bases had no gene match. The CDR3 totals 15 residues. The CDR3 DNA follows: TGTGCCAGCAGTGGACAGGGGGGTGTGAACACTGAAGCTTTCTTT. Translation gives CASSGQGGVNTEAFF.